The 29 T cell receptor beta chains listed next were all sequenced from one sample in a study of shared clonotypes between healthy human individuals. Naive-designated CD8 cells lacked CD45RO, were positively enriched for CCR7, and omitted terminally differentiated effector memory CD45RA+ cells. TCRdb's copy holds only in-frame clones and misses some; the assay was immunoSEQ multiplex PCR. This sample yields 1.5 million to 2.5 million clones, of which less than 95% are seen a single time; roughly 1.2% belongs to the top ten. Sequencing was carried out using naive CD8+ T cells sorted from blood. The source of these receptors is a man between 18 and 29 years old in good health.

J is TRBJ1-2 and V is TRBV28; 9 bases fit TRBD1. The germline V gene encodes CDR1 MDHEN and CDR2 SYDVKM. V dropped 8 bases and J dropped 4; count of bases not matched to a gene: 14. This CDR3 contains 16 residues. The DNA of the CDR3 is TGTGCCAGCGAAACAGGGGGCGAAGGGAGTATCTATGGCTACACCTTC. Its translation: CASETGGEGSIYGYTF.

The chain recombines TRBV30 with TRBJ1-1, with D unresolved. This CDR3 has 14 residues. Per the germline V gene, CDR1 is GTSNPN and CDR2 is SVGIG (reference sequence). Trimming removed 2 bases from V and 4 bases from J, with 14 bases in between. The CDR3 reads CAWSFPRGITEAFF. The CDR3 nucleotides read TGTGCCTGGAGTTTTCCCCGCGGCATCACTGAAGCTTTCTTT.

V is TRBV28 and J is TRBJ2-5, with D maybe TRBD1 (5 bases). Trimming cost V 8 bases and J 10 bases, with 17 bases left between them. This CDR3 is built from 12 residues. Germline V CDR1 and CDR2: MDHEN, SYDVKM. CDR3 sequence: CASSLWARDQYF. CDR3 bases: TGTGCCAGCTCCCTCTGGGCCAGGGACCAGTACTTC.

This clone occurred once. Here the CDR3 DNA reads TGTGCCAGCAGTGAAACAGAGAATGAGCAGTTCTTC. This translates into CASSETENEQFF. The chain employs TRBV27 and TRBJ2-1, with D uncertain. V was clipped by 5 bases and J by 7 bases, with 9 bases between them. The CDR3 covers 12 residues. Germline assignment: CDR1 MNHEY and CDR2 SMNVEV (reference sequence).

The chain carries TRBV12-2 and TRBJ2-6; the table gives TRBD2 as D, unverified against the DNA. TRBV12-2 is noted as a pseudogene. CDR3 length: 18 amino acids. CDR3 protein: CASREDSSTQSRANVLTF. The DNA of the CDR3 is TGTGCAAGTCGCGAAGATAGCTCCACACAAAGTCGGGCCAACGTCCTGACTTTC.

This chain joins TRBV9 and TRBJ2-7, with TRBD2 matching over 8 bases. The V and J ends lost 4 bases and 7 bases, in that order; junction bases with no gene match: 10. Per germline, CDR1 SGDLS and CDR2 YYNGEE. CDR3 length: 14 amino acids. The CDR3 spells CASSLSPGGEEQYF. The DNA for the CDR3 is TGTGCCAGCAGCCTTTCGCCGGGAGGGGAAGAGCAGTACTTC.

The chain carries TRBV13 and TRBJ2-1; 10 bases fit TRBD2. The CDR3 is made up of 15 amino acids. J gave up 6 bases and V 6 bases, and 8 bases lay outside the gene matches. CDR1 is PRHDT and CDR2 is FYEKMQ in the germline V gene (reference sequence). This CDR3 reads CASSLAGAFGNEQFF. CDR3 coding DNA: TGTGCCAGCAGTCTAGCGGGAGCGTTTGGCAATGAGCAGTTCTTC.

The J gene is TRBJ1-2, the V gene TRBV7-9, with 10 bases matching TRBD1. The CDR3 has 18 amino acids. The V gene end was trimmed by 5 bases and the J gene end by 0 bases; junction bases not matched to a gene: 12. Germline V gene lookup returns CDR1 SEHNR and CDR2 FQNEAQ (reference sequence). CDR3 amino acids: CASSTESGTGAANYGYTF. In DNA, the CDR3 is TGTGCCAGCAGCACAGAGTCCGGGACAGGGGCTGCTAACTATGGCTACACCTTC.

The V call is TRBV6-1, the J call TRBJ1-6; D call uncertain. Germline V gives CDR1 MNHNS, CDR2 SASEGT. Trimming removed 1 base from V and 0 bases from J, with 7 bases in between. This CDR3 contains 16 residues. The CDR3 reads CASSEVTASYNSPLHF. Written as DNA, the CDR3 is TGTGCCAGCAGTGAAGTTACCGCCTCCTATAATTCACCCCTCCACTTT.

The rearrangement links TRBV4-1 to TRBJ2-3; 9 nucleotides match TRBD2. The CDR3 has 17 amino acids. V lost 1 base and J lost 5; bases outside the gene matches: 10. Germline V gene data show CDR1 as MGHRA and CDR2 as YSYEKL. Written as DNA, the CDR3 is TGCGCCAGCAGCCAAGGTCAAGCGGGAGGAGTAGGAGATACGCAGTATTTT. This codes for CASSQGQAGGVGDTQYF.

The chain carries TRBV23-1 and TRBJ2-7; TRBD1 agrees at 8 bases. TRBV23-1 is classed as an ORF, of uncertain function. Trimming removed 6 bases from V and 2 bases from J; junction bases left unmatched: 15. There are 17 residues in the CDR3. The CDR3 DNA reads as TGCGCCAGCAGCCCCCGTTCTCCGGGACAGGTTGCCTACGAGCAGTACTTC. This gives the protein CASSPRSPGQVAYEQYF.

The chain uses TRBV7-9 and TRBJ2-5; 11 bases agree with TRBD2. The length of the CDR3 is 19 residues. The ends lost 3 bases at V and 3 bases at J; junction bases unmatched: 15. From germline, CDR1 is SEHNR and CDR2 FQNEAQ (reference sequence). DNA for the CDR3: TGTGCCAGCAGCTTCTTTGGAGGACTAGCGGGCGGGGAAAAAGAGACCCAGTACTTC. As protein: CASSFFGGLAGGEKETQYF.

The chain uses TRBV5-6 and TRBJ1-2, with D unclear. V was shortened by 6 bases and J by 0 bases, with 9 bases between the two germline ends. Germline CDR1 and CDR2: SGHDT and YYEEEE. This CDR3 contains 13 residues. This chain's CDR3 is CASTKGPNYGYTF. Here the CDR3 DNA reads TGTGCCAGCACGAAGGGTCCTAACTATGGCTACACCTTC.

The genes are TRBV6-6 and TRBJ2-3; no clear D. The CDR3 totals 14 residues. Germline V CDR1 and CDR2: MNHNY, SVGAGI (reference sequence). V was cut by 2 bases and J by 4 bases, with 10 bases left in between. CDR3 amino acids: CASSYPADADTQYF. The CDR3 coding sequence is TGTGCCAGCAGTTACCCCGCGGACGCAGATACGCAGTATTTT.

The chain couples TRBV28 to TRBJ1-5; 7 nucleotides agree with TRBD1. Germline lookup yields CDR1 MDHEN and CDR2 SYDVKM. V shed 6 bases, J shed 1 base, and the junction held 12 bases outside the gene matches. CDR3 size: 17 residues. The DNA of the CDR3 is TGTGCCAGCAGCCTCGAACCGACAGGGCTGAGCAATCAGCCCCAGCATTTT. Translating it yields CASSLEPTGLSNQPQHF.

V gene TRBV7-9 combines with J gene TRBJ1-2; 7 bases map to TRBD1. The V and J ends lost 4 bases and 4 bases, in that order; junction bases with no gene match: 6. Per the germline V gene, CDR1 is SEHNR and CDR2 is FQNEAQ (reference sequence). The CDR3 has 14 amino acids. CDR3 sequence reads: CASSSPDRTYGYTF. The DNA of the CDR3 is TGTGCCAGCAGCTCCCCGGACAGGACCTATGGCTACACCTTC.

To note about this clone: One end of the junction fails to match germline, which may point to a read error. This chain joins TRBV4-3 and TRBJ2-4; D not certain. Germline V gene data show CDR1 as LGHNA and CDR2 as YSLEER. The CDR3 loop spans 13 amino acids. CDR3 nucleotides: TGCACCAGCAGCCAAGATAACGGAAACATTCAGTACTTC. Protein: CTSSQDNGNIQYF.

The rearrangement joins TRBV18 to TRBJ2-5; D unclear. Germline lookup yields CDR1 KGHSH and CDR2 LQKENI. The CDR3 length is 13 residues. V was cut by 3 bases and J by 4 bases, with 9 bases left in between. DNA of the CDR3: TGTGCCAGCTCACCTACGTCGGGAGAGACCCAGTACTTC. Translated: CASSPTSGETQYF.

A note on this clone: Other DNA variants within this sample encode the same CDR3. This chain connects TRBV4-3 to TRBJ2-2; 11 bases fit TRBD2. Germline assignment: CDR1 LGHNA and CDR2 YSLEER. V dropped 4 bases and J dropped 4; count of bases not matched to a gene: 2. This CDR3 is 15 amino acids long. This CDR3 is CASSPGTSGTGELFF. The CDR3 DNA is TGCGCCAGCAGCCCTGGGACTAGCGGCACCGGGGAGCTGTTTTTT.

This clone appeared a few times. This CDR3 reads CAWSRQPEAFF. Here the CDR3 DNA reads TGTGCCTGGAGTCGTCAGCCTGAAGCTTTCTTT. The J gene is TRBJ1-1, the V gene TRBV30; no definite D call. The V end was cut by 2 bases, the J end by 6 bases, with 7 bases between. This CDR3 comprises 11 residues. Germline CDR1 GTSNPN, CDR2 SVGIG (reference sequence). The entire variable domain, with the rest obtained from reference TRBV30 and TRBJ1-1, is as follows: SQTIHQWPATLVQPVGSPLSLECTVEGTSNPNLYWYRQAAGRGLQLLFYSVGIGQISSEVPQNLSASRPQDRQFILSSKKLLLSDSGFYLCAWSRQPEAFFGQGTRLTVV.

The CDR3 bases are TGTGCCAGCAGTCCGCAATCCGAGGGGGTCGAGCAGTACTTC. It is translated as CASSPQSEGVEQYF. The chain employs TRBV27 and TRBJ2-7; tentative D call: TRBD1 (6 bases). The V gene's germline CDR1 is MNHEY and CDR2 SMNVEV (reference sequence). V was trimmed by 5 bases and J by 6 bases, leaving 17 bases between them. The length of the CDR3 is 14 residues.

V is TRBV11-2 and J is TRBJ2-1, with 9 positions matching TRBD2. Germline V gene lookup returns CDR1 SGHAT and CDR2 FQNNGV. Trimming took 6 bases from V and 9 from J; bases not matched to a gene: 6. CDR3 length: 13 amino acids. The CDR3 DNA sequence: TGTGCCAGCAGTCAAGCGGGGGGTATTGAGCAGTTCTTC. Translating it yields CASSQAGGIEQFF.

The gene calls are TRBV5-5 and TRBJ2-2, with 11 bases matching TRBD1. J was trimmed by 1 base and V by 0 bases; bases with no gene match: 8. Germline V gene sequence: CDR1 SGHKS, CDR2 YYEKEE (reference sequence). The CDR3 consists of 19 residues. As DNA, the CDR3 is TGTGCCAGCAGCTTGGAGGGACAGGGGGACCTATTGAACACCGGGGAGCTGTTTTTT. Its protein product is CASSLEGQGDLLNTGELFF.

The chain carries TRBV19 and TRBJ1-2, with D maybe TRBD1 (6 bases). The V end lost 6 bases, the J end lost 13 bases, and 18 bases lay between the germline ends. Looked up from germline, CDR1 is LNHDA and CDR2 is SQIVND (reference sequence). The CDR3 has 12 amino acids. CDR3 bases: TGTGCCAGTAGACGCATAGGGACACCCGGCACCTTC. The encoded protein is CASRRIGTPGTF.

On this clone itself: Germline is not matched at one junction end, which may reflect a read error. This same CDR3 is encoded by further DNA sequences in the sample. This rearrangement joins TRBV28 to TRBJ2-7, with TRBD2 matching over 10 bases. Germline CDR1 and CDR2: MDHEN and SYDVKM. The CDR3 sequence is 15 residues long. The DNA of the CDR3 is TGTGCCAGCAGGCCTAGCGGGGGCCCCTCCTACGAACAGTACTTC. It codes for CASRPSGGPSYEQYF.

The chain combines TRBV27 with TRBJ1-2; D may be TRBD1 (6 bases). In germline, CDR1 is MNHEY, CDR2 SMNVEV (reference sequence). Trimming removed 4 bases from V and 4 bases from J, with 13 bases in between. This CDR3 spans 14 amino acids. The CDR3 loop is CASSSGAPSYGYTF. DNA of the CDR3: TGTGCCAGCAGTTCAGGGGCCCCTAGCTATGGCTACACCTTC.

The CDR3 DNA is TGCGCCATGCCAAGATATAAGGGGAACTATGGCTACACCTTC. Residues: CAMPRYKGNYGYTF. The V gene is TRBV10-1, the J gene TRBJ1-2; the D gene is possibly TRBD1 (5 bases). Germline loops: CDR1 WNHNN, CDR2 SYGVQD (reference sequence). The CDR3 loop spans 14 amino acids. The V and J ends lost 10 bases and 2 bases respectively, with 17 bases between them.

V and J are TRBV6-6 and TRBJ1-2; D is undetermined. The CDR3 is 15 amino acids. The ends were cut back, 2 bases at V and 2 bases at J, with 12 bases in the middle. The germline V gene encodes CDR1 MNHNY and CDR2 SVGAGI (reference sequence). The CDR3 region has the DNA TGTGCCAGCAGTTACATTGAGACTTTCAACTATGGCTACACCTTC. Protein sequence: CASSYIETFNYGYTF.

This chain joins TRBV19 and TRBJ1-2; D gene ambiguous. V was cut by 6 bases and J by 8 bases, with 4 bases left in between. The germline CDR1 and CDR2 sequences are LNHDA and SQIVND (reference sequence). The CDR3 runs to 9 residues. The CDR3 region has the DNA TGTGCCAGTAGGGACGGCTACACCTTC. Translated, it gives CASRDGYTF.